Listed below are T cell receptor beta chains from one sample, sequenced in a study of blood T cell repertoires in COVID-19. Here immunoSEQ multiplex PCR was the method, and the copy in TCRdb shows in-frame clones only, minus some. The table records 95,000 to 100,000 clones, approximately 84% of them present only once. Sequenced: peripheral blood. These receptors originate from a human donor in a cohort sampled during active COVID-19. The CDR3 runs from the conserved cysteine through the conserved F or W. The order of the fields is J gene, V gene, clone size, D gene, CDR3 protein, CDR3 DNA. D genes are given only for firm matches. A clone size is listed for some rows: how often the clone was seen (once, few, many), or a class if it is expanded.

j_call: TRBJ2-7
v_call: TRBV13
clone_size: NA
d_call: NA
cdr3_aa: CASSFQGYEQYF
cdr3_nt: TGTGCCAGCAGCTTCCAGGGCTACGAGCAGTACTTC

j_call: TRBJ1-2
v_call: TRBV3-1/TRBV3-2
clone_size: NA
d_call: NA
cdr3_aa: CASSQDGGDYGYTF
cdr3_nt: TGTGCCAGCAGCCAAGATGGCGGAGACTATGGCTACACCTTC

j_call: TRBJ2-1
v_call: TRBV5-1
clone_size: few
d_call: NA
cdr3_aa: CASNFGPGYNEQFF
cdr3_nt: TGCGCCAGCAACTTTGGGCCGGGGTACAATGAGCAGTTCTTC

j_call: TRBJ2-5
v_call: TRBV4-3
clone_size: NA
d_call: NA
cdr3_aa: CASSQDVSAFQETQYF
cdr3_nt: TGCGCCAGCAGCCAAGATGTAAGCGCATTCCAAGAGACCCAGTACTTC

j_call: TRBJ1-2
v_call: TRBV11-2
clone_size: NA
d_call: NA
cdr3_aa: CASSLGAFGHYGYTF
cdr3_nt: TGTGCCAGCAGCTTAGGTGCTTTCGGACATTATGGCTACACCTTC

j_call: TRBJ2-2
v_call: TRBV7-6
clone_size: NA
d_call: TRBD2
cdr3_aa: CASSLSPPGGTGELFF
cdr3_nt: TGTGCCAGCAGCCTATCCCCTCCGGGGGGGACCGGGGAGCTGTTTTTT

j_call: TRBJ2-7
v_call: TRBV10-3
clone_size: NA
d_call: TRBD2
cdr3_aa: CAISENAGGYEQYF
cdr3_nt: TGTGCCATCAGTGAGAACGCGGGGGGATACGAGCAGTACTTC

j_call: TRBJ1-2
v_call: TRBV28
clone_size: NA
d_call: TRBD1
cdr3_aa: CASSSQGAFPLDYGYTF
cdr3_nt: TGTGCCAGCAGTTCGCAGGGGGCTTTCCCCCTGGACTATGGCTACACCTTC

j_call: TRBJ1-2
v_call: TRBV27
clone_size: NA
d_call: NA
cdr3_aa: CASSLSTLTGGGPPLGYTF
cdr3_nt: TGTGCCAGCAGTTTATCGACCTTGACAGGAGGAGGCCCGCCTCTTGGCTACACCTTC

j_call: TRBJ2-7
v_call: TRBV7-8
clone_size: NA
d_call: TRBD1
cdr3_aa: CASSLIFGTGGEQYF
cdr3_nt: TGTGCCAGCAGCTTAATTTTTGGGACAGGGGGCGAGCAGTACTTC

j_call: TRBJ2-5
v_call: TRBV15
clone_size: NA
d_call: NA
cdr3_aa: CATSAPSTPQETQYF
cdr3_nt: TGTGCCACCAGCGCTCCCTCGACTCCACAAGAGACCCAGTACTTC

j_call: TRBJ1-5
v_call: TRBV3-1/TRBV3-2
clone_size: NA
d_call: TRBD1
cdr3_aa: CASSQDFGQGMDQPQHF
cdr3_nt: TGTGCCAGCAGCCAAGATTTCGGACAGGGGATGGATCAGCCCCAGCATTTT

j_call: TRBJ1-2
v_call: TRBV27
clone_size: NA
d_call: TRBD1
cdr3_aa: CASSSPGQVNYGYTF
cdr3_nt: TGTGCCAGCAGTTCTCCGGGACAGGTCAACTATGGCTACACCTTC

j_call: TRBJ1-1
v_call: TRBV19
clone_size: once
d_call: NA
cdr3_aa: CASSIGHLAFF
cdr3_nt: TGTGCCAGTAGTATAGGGCATCTGGCTTTCTTT